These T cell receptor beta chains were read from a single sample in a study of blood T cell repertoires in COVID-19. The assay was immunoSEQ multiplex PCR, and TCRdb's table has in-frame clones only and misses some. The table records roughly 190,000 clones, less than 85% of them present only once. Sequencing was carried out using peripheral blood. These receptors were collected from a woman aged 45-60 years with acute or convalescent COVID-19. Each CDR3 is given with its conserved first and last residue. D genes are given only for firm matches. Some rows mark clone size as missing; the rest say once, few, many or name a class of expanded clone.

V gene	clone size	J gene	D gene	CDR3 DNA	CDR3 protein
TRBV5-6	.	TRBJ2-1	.	TGTGCCAGCAGTTTCGTCAACAGGGGGGGAAATGAGCAGTTCTTC	CASSFVNRGGNEQFF
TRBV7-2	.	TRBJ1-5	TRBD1	TGTGCCAGCAGCCAGGGGACAGGGGGTTTAGATAGCAATCAGCCCCAGCATTTT	CASSQGTGGLDSNQPQHF
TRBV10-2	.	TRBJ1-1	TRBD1	TGCGCCAGCACTGACCGACAGGGGGCGAAGACTGAAGCTTTCTTT	CASTDRQGAKTEAFF
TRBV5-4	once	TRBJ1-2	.	TGTGCCAGCAGCTTGGCCTCTCGACAGCCTAACTATGGCTACACCTTC	CASSLASRQPNYGYTF
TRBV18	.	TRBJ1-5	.	TGTGCCAGCTCACCTACACCAAATAGCAATCAGCCCCAGCATTTT	CASSPTPNSNQPQHF
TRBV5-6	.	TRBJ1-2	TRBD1	TGTGCCAGCAGCTTGACGGACAGGCATGATGGCTACACCTTC	CASSLTDRHDGYTF
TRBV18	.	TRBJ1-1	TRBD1	TGTGCCAGCTCACCGGGGGGACAGGGGGCGAGGGAAGCTTTCTTT	CASSPGGQGAREAFF
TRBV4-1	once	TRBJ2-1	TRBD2	TGCGCCAGCAGCCGACAACGAGCGGGGGGCTCCTACAATGAGCAGTTCTTC	CASSRQRAGGSYNEQFF
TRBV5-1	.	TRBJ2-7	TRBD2	TGCGCCAGCAGCTACAGACTAGCGGGAGACTACGAGCAGTACTTC	CASSYRLAGDYEQYF
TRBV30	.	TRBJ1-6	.	TGTGCCTGGAGTGTATCGGAGCTTTATAATTCACCCCTCCACTTT	CAWSVSELYNSPLHF
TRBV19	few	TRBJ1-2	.	TGTGCCAGTAGTCCTCGGAGAGACGTCTATGGCTACACCTTC	CASSPRRDVYGYTF
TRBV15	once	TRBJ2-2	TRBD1	TGTGCCACCAGCAGACCCCGTTTCAGGGGGCAAGGCGGGGAGCTGTTTTTT	CATSRPRFRGQGGELFF
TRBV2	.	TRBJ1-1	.	TGTGCCAGCACCACGGTATTCATGAACACTGAAGCTTTCTTT	CASTTVFMNTEAFF